The clone carrying this T cell receptor (beta chain) was counted only a few times. What it recognizes is unknown. The source of the sample is a study of a mutant IDH1 vaccine in newly diagnosed glioma. The wider study: Treatment recipients were around 62% male and around 40% female, and their mean age was approximately 42 years.

Measured with immunoSEQ multiplex PCR; TCRdb has only the in-frame clones, and not every one. Found here are about 67,000 clones, over 75% of them singletons; the top ten hold more than 10%. CDR1 is GTSNPN, CDR2 SVGIG, per germline (reference sequence). The CDR3 loop spans 14 amino acids. V shed 2 bases and J 4 bases; nucleotides not matched to a gene: 5. The time point: week 23, last vaccination. Vaccine doses each comprised 300 ug of mutant IDH1 20-mer peptide, with topical imiquimod. The gene calls are TRBV30 and TRBJ1-5, with 7 bases lining up with TRBD1. The material was PBMCs, obtained from a glioma patient whose treatment included an IDH1 peptide vaccine. This receptor was obtained from a man aged 18 to 35 with glioma. For the CDR3, the DNA is TGTGCCTGGAGTTTGACAGGGTGGAATCAGCCCCAGCATTTT. This codes for CAWSLTGWNQPQHF.